This TCR beta chain was recovered during a study of control samples from healthy donors and cancer patients. The method was immunoSEQ multiplex PCR; TCRdb's version includes in-frame clones alone and lacks a portion of them. The sample has 200,000 or so clones, 85% to 95% seen once. CDR3 length equals 13 residues. Trimming took 0 bases from V and 7 from J, leaving 9 bases between them. CDR1 and CDR2 from the germline V gene are MNHNS and SASEGT. The sequencing input was blood. This chain uses TRBV6-1 with TRBJ1-1; no clear D. The clonotype originates from a man aged 50 to 60 in good health. DNA of the CDR3: TGTGCCAGCAGTGAAGCGCCAGCTCGTGAAGCTTTCTTT. Protein: CASSEAPAREAFF.